This T cell receptor (beta chain) appears in the sequencing data of a study of blood T cell repertoires in COVID-19. Study as a whole: Acute and convalescent COVID-19 samples came from the United States, Italy and Spain. T cells, B-cell-depleted T cells, or PBMCs supplied cDNA or gDNA.

Source study methods: It was from reference gene primer amplification that nucleated cell counts were estimated. Measured with immunoSEQ multiplex PCR; TCRdb has only the in-frame clones, and not every one. The D gene and trimming were derived from the DNA, and the V and J assignments and clone size from that table. The data contain roughly 180,000 clones, approximately 85% of them singletons. In assigning cohorts, the study relied on participant-reported clinical history. The V and J ends lost 8 bases and 5 bases respectively, with 6 bases between them. Germline CDR1 reads MNHEY; CDR2 reads SVGAGI. The CDR3 loop spans 10 amino acids.

The chain links TRBV6-5 to TRBJ2-5; D gene ambiguous. Sequencing was done on a sample of PBMCs or T cells enriched from blood (not recorded which). The clonotype comes from a man aged 35 to 55 who had recovered from COVID-19. In DNA form, the CDR3 reads TGTGCCAGCTGGCGGGAGACCCAGTACTTC. It encodes CASWRETQYF.